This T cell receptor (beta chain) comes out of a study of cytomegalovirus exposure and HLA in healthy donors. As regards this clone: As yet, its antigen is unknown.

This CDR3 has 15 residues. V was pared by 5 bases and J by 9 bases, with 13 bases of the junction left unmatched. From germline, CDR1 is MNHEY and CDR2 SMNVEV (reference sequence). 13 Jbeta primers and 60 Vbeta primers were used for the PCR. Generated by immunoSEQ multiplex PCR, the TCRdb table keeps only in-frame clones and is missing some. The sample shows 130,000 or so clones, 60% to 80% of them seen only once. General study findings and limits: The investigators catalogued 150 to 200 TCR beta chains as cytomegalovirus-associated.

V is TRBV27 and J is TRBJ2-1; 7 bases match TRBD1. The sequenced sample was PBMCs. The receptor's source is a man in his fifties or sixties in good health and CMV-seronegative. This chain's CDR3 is CASSSTRTGGGEQFF. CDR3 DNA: TGTGCCAGCAGTAGCACCAGGACAGGTGGTGGTGAGCAGTTCTTC.